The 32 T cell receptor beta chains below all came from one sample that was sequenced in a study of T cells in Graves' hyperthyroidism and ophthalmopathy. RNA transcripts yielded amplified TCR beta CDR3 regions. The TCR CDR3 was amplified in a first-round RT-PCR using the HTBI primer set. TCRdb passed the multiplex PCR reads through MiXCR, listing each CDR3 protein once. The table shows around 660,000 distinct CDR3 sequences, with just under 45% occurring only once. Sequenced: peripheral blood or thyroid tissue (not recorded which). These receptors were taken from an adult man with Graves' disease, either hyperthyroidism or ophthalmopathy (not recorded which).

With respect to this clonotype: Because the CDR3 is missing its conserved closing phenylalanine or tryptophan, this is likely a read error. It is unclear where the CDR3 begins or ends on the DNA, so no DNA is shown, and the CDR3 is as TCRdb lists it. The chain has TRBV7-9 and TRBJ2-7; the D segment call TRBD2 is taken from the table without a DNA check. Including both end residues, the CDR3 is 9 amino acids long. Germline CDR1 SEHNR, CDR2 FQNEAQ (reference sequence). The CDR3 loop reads CASSLPVAS.

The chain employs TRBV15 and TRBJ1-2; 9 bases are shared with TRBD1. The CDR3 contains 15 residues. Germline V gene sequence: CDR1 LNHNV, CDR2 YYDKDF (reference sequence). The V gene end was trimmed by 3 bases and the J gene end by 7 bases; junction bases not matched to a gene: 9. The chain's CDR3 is CATSSGGTGRAGYTF. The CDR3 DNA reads TGTGCCACCAGCAGTGGAGGGACAGGGAGGGCTGGCTACACCTTC.

In DNA, the CDR3 is TGTGCCAGCAGTTACTCGAACAAGTTACAGGGGGCGCGGTACGAGCAGTACTTC. Protein product: CASSYSNKLQGARYEQYF. The genes are TRBV6-5 and TRBJ2-7, with 9 bases identical to TRBD1. J was trimmed by 4 bases and V by 0 bases; bases with no gene match: 13. This CDR3 is built from 18 residues. Germline V gene sequence: CDR1 MNHEY, CDR2 SVGAGI.

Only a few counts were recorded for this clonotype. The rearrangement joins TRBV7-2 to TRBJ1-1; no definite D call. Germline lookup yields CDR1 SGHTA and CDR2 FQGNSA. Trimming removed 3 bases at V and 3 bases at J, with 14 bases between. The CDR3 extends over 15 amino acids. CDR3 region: CASSLNLNWDTEAFF. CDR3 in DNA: TGTGCCAGCAGCTTGAACTTGAATTGGGACACTGAAGCTTTCTTT.

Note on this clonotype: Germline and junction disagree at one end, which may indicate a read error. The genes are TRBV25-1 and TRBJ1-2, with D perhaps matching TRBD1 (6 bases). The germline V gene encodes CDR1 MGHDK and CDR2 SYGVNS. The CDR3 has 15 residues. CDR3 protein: CASSWTASSNYDYTF. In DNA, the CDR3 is TGTGCCAGCAGTTGGACAGCCTCGTCTAACTATGACTACACCTTC.

CDR3 bases: TGTGCCAGCAGCCAAACAGGGATAGGCGGCTACACCTTC. Encoded protein: CASSQTGIGGYTF. The J gene is TRBJ1-2, the V gene TRBV2, with a possible D match to TRBD1 (6 bases). V lost 6 bases, J lost 8 bases, and 16 bases lay in between. The CDR3 runs 13 residues. From germline, CDR1 is SNHLY and CDR2 FYNNEI.

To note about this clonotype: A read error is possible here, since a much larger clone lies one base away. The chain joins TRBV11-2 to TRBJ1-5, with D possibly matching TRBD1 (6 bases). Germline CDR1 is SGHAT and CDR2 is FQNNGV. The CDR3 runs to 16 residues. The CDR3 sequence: CVSSSTGATPNQPQHF. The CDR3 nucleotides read TGTGTCAGCAGCTCGACAGGTGCCACTCCAAATCAGCCCCAGCATTTT.

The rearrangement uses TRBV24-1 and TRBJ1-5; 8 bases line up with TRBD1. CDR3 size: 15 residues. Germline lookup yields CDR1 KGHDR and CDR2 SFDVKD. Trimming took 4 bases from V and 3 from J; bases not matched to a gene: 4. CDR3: CATSESGGDNQPQHF. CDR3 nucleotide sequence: TGTGCCACCAGTGAGTCAGGGGGCGACAATCAGCCCCAGCATTTT.

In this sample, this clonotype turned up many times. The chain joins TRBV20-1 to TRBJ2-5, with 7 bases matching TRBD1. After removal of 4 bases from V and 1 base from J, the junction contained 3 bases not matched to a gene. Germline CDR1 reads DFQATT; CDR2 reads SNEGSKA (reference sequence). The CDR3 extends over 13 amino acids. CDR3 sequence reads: CSATGQSQETQYF. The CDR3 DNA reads TGCAGTGCTACGGGACAGAGCCAAGAGACCCAGTACTTC.

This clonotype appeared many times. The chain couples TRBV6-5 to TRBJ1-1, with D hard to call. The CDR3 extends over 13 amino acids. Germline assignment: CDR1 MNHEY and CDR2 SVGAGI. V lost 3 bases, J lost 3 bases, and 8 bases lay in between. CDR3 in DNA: TGTGCCAGCAGTTATAGCATTGACACTGAAGCTTTCTTT. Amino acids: CASSYSIDTEAFF.

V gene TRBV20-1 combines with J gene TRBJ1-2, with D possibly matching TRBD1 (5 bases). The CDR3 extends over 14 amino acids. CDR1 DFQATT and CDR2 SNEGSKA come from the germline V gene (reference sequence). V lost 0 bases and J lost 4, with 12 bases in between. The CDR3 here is CSARDFGTSYGYTF. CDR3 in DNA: TGCAGTGCTAGAGATTTCGGGACTTCCTATGGCTACACCTTC.

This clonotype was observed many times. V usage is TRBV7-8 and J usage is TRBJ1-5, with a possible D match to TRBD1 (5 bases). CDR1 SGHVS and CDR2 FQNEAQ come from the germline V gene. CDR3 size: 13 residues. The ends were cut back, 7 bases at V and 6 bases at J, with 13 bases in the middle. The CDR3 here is CASTSRGVQPQHF. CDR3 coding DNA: TGTGCCAGCACCTCCCGGGGGGTTCAGCCCCAGCATTTT.

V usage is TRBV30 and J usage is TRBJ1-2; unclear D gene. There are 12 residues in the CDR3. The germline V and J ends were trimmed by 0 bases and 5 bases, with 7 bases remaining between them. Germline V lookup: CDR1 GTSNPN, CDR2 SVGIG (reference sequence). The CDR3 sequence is CAWSVEGYGYTF. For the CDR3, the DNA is TGTGCCTGGAGTGTAGAAGGGTATGGCTACACCTTC.

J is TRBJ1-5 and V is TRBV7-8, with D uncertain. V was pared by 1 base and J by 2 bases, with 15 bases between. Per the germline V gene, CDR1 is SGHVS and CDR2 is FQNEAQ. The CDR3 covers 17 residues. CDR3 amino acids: CASSLEVRERGNQPQHF. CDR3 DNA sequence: TGTGCCAGCAGCTTAGAGGTGCGGGAACGGGGCAATCAGCCCCAGCATTTT.

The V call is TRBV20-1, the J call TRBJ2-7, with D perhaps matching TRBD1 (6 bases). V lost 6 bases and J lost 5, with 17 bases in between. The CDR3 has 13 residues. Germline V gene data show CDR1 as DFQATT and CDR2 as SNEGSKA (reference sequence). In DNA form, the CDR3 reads TGCAGTGCCGGGCAGGGGCTAGGGGACGAGCAGTACTTC. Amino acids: CSAGQGLGDEQYF.

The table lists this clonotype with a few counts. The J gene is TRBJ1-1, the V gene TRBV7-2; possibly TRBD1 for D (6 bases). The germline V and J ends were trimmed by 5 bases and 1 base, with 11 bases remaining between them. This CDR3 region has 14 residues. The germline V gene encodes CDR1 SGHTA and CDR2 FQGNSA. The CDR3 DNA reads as TGTGCCAGCAGCCGTTCAGGGGAGAACACTGAAGCTTTCTTT. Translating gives CASSRSGENTEAFF.

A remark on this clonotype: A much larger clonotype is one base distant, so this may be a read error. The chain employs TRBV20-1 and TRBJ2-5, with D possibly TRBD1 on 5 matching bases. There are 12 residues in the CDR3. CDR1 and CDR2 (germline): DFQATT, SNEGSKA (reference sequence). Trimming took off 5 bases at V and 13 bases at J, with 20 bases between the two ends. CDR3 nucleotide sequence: TGCAGTGCTCCCGCCGCCTCAGGGATCGGGTACTTC. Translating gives CSAPAASGIGYF.

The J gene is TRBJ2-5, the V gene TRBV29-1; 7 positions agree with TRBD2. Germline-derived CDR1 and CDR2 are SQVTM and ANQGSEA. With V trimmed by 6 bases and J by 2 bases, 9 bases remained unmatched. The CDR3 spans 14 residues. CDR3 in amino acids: CSVTDYGGQETQYF. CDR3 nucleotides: TGCAGCGTGACGGACTACGGGGGGCAAGAGACCCAGTACTTC.

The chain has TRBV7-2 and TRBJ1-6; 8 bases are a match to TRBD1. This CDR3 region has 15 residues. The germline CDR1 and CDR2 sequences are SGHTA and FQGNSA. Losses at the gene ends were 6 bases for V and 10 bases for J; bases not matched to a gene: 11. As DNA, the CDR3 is TGTGCCAGCAGGCTACTGACAGGGGCTGGATCACCCCTCCACTTT. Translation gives CASRLLTGAGSPLHF. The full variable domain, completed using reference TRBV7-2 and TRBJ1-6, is GAGVSQSPSNKVTEKGKDVELRCDPISGHTALYWYRQSLGQGLEFLIYFQGNSAPDKSGLPSDRFSAERTGGSVSTLTIQRTQQEDSAVYLCASRLLTGAGSPLHFGNGTRLTVT.

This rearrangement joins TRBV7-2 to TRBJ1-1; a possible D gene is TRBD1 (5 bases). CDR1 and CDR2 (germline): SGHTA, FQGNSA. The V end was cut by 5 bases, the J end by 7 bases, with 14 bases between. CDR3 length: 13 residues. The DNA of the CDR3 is TGTGCCAGCAGCACCGGGACCGACCATGAAGCTTTCTTT. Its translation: CASSTGTDHEAFF.

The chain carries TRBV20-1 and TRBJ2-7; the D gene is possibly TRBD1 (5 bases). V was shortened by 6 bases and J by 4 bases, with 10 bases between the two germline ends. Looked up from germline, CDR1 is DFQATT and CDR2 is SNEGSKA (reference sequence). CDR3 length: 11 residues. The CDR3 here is CSASRAYEQYF. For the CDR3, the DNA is TGCAGTGCGTCCAGGGCGTACGAGCAGTACTTC.

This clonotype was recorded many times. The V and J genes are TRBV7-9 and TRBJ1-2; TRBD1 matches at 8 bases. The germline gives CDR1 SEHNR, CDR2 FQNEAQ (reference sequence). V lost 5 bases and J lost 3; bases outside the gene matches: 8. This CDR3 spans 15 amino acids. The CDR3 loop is CASSGTGGKDYGYTF. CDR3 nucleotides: TGTGCCAGCAGCGGTACAGGGGGGAAAGACTATGGCTACACCTTC.

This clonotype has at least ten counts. The CDR3 nucleotides are TGTGCCAGCAGCGTTGATCAGCCCCAGCATTTT. It translates to CASSVDQPQHF. The genes are TRBV2 and TRBJ1-5; D is ambiguous. This CDR3 contains 11 residues. Between the trimmed V and J ends, which lost 6 bases and 5 bases, there was a span of 5 bases. Germline-derived CDR1 and CDR2 are SNHLY and FYNNEI.

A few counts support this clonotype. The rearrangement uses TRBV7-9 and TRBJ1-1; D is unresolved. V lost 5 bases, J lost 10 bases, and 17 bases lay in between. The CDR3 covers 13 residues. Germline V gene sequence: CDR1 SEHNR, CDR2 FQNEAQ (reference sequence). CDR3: CASSNRVGFGAFF. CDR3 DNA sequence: TGTGCCAGCAGCAATCGGGTGGGCTTTGGAGCTTTCTTT.

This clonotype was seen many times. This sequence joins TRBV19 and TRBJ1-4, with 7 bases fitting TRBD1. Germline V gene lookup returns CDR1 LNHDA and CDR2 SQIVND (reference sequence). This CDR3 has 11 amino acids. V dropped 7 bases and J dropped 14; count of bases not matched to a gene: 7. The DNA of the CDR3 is TGTGCCAGTATGGGAGGGACAGTTCTGTTTTTT. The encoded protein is CASMGGTVLFF.

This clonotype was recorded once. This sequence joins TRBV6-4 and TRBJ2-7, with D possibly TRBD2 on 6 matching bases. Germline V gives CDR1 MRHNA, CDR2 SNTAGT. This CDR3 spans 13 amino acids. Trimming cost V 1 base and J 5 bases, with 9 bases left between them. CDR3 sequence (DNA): TGTGCCAGCAGTGACTGGGGAGGCAACGAGCAGTACTTC. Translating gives CASSDWGGNEQYF.

The CDR3 loop is CATSRAGQGAGSPLHF. The CDR3 nucleotides read TGTGCCACCAGCAGAGCGGGACAGGGGGCTGGATCACCCCTCCACTTT. This sequence joins TRBV15 and TRBJ1-6; 12 nucleotides agree with TRBD1. The V gene end was trimmed by 1 base and the J gene end by 10 bases; junction bases not matched to a gene: 5. The germline gives CDR1 LNHNV, CDR2 YYDKDF (reference sequence). The CDR3 is 16 amino acids.

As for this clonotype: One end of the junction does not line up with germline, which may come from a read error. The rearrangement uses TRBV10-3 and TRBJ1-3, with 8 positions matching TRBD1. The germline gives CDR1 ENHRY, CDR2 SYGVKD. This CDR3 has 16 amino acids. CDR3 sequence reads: CASSGTGTGPGNTIYF. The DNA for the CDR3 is TGTGCCAGCAGTGGAACCGGGACAGGTCCGGGAAACACCATATATTTT.

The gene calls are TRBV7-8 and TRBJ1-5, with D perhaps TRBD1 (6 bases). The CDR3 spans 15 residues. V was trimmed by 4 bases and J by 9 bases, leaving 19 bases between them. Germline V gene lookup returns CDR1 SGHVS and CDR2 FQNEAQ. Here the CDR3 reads CASSSNGQKQWPQHF. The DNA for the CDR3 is TGTGCCAGCAGCTCAAACGGACAGAAACAATGGCCCCAGCATTTT.

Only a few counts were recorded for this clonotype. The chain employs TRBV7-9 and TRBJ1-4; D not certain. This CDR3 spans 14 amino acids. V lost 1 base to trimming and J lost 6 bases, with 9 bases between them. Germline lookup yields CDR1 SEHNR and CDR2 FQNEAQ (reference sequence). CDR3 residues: CASSLVLTDEKLFF. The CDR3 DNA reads TGTGCCAGCAGCTTAGTTTTGACGGATGAAAAACTGTTTTTT.

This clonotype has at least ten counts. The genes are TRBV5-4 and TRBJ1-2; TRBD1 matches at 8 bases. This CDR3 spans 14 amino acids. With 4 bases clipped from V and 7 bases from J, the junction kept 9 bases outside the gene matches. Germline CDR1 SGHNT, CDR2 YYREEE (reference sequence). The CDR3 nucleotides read TGTGCCAGCAGCCTCTGGACAGGGCGGCGTGGCTACACCTTC. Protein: CASSLWTGRRGYTF.

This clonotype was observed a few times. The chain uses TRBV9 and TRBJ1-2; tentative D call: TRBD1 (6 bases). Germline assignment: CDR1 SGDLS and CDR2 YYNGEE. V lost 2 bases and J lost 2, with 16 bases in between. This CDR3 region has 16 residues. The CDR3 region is CASSVRKEGGNYGYTF. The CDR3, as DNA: TGTGCCAGCAGCGTGCGAAAGGAGGGGGGCAACTATGGCTACACCTTC.